The sequence of this T cell receptor (beta chain) was determined in a study of blood T cell repertoires in COVID-19. Study summary: COVID-19 samples, acute and convalescent, were from the United States, Italy and Spain. PBMCs, B-cell-depleted T cells, or T cells were the source of the cDNA or gDNA that made up the material.

Trimming took 4 bases from V and 0 from J; bases not matched to a gene: 6. Germline V gives CDR1 SEHNR, CDR2 FQNEAQ (reference sequence). CDR3 size: 16 residues. In the source study's methods: Amplification with reference gene primers provided the estimates of nucleated cell counts. Repertoires were generated with immunoSEQ multiplex PCR, while TCRdb's copy carries only in-frame clones and drops some. V and J calls plus clone size are reproduced from that table; the DNA served to infer D and trimming. Of 270,000 or so clones in the sample, less than 85% were seen once. V usage is TRBV7-9 and J usage is TRBJ1-5; TRBD1 matches 7 bases. The sequence was collected from a woman in her late teens or twenties with acute or convalescent COVID-19. Material for sequencing was peripheral blood. CDR3 protein: CASSSTGPYSNQPQHF. The CDR3 DNA follows: TGTGCCAGCAGCTCGACAGGGCCCTATAGCAATCAGCCCCAGCATTTT.